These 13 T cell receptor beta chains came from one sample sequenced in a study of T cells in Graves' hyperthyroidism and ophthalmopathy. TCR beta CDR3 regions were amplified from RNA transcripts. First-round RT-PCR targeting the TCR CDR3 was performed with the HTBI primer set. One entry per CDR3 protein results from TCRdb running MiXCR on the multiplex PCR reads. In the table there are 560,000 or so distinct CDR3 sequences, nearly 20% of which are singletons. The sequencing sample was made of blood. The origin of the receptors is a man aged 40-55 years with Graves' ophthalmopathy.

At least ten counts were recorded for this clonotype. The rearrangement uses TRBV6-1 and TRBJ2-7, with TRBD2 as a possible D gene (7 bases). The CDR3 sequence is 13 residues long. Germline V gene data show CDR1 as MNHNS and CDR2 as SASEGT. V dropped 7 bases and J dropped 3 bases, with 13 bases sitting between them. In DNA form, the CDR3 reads TGTGCCAGCATGGGAGGGGGGTACTACGAGCAGTACTTC. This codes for CASMGGGYYEQYF.

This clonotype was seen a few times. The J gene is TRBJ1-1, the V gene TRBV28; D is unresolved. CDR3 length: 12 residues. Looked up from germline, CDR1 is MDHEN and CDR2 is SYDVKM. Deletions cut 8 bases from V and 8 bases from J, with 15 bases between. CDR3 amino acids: CASSWPYSEAFF. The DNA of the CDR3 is TGTGCCAGCTCCTGGCCTTACTCCGAAGCTTTCTTT. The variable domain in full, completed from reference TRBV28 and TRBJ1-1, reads DVKVTQSSRYLVKRTGEKVFLECVQDMDHENMFWYRQDPGLGLRLIYFSYDVKMKEKGDIPEGYSVSREKKERFSLILESASTNQTSMYLCASSWPYSEAFFGQGTRLTVV.

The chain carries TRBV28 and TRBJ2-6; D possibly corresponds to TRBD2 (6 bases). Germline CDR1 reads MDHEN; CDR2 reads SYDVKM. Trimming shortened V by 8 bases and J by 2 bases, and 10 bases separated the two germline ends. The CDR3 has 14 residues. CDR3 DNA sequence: TGTGCCAGCCTGGGGGGAGCTGGGGCCAACGTCCTGACTTTC. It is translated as CASLGGAGANVLTF.

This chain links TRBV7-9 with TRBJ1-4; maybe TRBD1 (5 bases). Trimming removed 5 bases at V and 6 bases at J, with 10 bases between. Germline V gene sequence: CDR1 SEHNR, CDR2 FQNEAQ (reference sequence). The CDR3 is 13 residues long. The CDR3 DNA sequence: TGTGCCAGCAGCCCCTCGGGGGATGAAAAACTGTTTTTT. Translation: CASSPSGDEKLFF.

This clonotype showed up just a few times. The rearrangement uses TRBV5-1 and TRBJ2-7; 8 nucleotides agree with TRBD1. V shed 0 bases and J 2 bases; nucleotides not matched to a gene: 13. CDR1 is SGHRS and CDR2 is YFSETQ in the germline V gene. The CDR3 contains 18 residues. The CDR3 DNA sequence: TGCGCCAGCAGCTTGGCCCGTCACCTGGACAGGGCAACCTACGAGCAGTACTTC. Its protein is CASSLARHLDRATYEQYF.

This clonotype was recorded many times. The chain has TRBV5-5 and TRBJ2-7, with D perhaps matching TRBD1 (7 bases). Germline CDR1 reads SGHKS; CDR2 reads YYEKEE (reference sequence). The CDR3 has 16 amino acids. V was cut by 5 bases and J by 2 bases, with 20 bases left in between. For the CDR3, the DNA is TGTGCCAGCAGTAAAGATCAGGGGGACTTAACCTACGAGCAGTACTTC. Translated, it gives CASSKDQGDLTYEQYF.

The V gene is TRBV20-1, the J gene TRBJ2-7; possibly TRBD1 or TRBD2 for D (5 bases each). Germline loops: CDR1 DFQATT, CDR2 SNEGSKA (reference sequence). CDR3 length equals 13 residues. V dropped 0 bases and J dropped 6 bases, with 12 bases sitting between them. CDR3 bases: TGCAGTGCTAGAGATGGGCCGAGGGGCGAGCAGTACTTC. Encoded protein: CSARDGPRGEQYF.

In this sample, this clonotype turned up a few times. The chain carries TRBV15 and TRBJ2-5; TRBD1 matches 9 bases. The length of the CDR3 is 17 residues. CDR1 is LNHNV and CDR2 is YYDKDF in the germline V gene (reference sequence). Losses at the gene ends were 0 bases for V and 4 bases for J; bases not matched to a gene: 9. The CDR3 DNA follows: TGTGCCACCAGCAGAGATTCGGGACAGGGCGGGGGAGAGACCCAGTACTTC. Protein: CATSRDSGQGGGETQYF.

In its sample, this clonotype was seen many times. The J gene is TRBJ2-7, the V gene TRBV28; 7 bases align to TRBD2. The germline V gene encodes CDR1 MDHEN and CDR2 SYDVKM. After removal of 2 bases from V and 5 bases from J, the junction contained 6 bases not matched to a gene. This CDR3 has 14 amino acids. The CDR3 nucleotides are TGTGCCAGCAGTTTAGCGGGAGAATCGGACGAGCAGTACTTC. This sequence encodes CASSLAGESDEQYF.

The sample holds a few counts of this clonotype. The CDR3, as DNA: TGTGCCAGCGGATCCCCGGGGGTCTGGGGCGGGACGGAGACTTTCTTT. Encoded protein: CASGSPGVWGGTETFF. The chain is built from TRBV28 and TRBJ1-1; tentatively, D is TRBD1 (5 bases). V dropped 8 bases and J dropped 12 bases, with 31 bases sitting between them. CDR3 length: 16 residues. The germline gives CDR1 MDHEN, CDR2 SYDVKM.

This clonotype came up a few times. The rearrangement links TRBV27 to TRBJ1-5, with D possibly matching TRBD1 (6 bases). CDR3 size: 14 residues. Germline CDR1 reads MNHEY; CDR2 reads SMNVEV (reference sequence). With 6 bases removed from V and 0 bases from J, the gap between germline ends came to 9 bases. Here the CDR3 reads CASRSGVSNQPQHF. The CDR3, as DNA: TGTGCCAGCAGGTCAGGGGTTAGCAATCAGCCCCAGCATTTT.

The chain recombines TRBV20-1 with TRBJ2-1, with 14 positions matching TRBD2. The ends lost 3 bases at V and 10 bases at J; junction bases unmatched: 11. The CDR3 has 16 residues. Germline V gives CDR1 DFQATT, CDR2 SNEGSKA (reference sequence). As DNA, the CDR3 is TGCAGTGCTAGTAGGAGTGGGACTAGCGGGAGAGGGGAGCAGTTCTTC. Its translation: CSASRSGTSGRGEQFF.

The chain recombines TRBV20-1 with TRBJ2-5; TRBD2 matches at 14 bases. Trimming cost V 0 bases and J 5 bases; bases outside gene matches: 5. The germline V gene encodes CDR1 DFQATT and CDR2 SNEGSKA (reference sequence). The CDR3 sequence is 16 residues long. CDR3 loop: CSARDGRTSGGETQYF. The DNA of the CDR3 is TGCAGTGCTAGAGATGGCAGGACTAGCGGGGGGGAGACCCAGTACTTC.